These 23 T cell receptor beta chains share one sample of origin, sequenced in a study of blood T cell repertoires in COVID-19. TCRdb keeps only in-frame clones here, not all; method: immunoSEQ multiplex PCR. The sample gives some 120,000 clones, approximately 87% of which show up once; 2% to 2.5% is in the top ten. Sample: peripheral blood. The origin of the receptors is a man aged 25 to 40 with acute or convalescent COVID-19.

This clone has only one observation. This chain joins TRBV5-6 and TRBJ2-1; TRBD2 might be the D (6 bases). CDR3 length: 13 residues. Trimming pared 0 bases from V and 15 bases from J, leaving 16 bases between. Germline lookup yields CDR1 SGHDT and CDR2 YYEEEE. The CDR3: CASSLGTAEGWFF. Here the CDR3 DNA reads TGTGCCAGCAGCTTGGGTACAGCGGAGGGGTGGTTCTTC.

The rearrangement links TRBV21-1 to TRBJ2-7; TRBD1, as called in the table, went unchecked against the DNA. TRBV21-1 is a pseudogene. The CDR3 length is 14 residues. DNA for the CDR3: TGTGCCAGCACACCGGGACACAGAACCTACGAGCAGTACGTC. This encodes CASTPGHRTYEQYV.

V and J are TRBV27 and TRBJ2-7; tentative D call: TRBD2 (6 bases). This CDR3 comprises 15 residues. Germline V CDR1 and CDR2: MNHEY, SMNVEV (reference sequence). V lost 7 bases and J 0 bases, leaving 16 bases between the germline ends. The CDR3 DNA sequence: TGTGCCAGCAATAAAGGGACTGAGCCCTCCTACGAGCAGTACTTC. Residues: CASNKGTEPSYEQYF.

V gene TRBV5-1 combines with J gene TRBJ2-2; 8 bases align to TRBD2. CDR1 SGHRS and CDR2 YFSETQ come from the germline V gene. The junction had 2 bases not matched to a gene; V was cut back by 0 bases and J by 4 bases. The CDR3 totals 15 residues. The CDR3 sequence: CASSLEAGGTGELFF. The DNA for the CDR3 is TGCGCCAGCAGCTTGGAGGCGGGAGGCACCGGGGAGCTGTTTTTT.

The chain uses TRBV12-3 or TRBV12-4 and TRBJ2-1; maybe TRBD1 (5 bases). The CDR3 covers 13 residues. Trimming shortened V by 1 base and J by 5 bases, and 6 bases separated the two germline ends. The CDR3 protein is CASSLVQDNEQFF. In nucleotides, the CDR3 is TGTGCCAGCAGTTTAGTACAGGACAATGAGCAGTTCTTC.

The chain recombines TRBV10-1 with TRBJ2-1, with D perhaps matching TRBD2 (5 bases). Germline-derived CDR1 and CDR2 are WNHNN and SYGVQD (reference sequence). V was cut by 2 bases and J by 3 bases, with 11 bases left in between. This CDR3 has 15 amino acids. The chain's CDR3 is CASSEGMGVYNEQFF. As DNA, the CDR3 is TGCGCCAGCAGTGAGGGGATGGGAGTCTACAATGAGCAGTTCTTC.

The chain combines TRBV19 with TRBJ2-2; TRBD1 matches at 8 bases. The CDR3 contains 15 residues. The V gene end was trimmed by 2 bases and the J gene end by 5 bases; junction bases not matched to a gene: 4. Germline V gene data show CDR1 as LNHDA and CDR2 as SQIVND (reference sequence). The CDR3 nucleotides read TGTGCCAGTAGTATACAGGGGGCCGGAACCGGGGAGCTGTTTTTT. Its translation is CASSIQGAGTGELFF.

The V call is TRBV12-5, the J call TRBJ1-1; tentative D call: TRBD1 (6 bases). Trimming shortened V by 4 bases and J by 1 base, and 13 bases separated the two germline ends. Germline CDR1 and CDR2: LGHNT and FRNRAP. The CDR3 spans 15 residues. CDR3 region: CASGWNPTGNTEAFF. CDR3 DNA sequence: TGTGCTAGTGGTTGGAACCCGACAGGGAACACTGAAGCTTTCTTT.

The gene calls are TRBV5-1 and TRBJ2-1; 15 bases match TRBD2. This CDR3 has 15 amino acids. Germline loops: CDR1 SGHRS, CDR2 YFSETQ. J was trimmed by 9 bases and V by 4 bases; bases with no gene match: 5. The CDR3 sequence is CASSMGLAGGSEQFF. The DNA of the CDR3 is TGCGCCAGCAGCATGGGACTAGCGGGAGGCTCTGAGCAGTTCTTC.

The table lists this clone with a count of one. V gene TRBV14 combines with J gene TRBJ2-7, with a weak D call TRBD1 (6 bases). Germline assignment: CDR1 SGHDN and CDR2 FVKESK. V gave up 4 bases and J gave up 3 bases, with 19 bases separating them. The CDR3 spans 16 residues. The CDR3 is CASSRLNRDIGYEQYF. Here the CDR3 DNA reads TGTGCCAGCAGCCGACTAAACCGGGACATAGGCTACGAGCAGTACTTC.

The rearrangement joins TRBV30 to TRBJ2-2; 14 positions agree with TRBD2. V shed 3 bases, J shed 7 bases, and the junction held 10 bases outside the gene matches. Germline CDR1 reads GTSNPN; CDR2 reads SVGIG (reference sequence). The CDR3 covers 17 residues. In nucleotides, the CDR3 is TGTGCCTGGAGGGGCCCGGGACTAGCGGGAGATCACGGGGAGCTGTTTTTT. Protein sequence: CAWRGPGLAGDHGELFF.

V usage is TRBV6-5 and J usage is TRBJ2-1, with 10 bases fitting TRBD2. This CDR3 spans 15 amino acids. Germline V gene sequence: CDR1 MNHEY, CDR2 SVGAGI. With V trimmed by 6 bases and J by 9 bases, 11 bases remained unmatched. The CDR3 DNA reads TGTGCCAGCAGGTTAGAAGCGGGAGGGCCTGGTGAGCAGTTCTTC. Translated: CASRLEAGGPGEQFF.

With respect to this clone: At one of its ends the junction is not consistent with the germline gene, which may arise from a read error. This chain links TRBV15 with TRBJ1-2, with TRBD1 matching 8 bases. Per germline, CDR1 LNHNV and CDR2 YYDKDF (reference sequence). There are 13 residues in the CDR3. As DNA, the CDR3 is TGTGCCACCAGCGGAAGGACAGGGACCCTGGGATTCTTC. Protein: CATSGRTGTLGFF.

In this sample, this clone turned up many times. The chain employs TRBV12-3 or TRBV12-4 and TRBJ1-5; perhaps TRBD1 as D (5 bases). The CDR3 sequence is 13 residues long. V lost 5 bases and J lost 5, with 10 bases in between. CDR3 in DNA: TGTGCCAGCAGTCGTGCCAGGGATCAGCCCCAGCATTTT. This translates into CASSRARDQPQHF.

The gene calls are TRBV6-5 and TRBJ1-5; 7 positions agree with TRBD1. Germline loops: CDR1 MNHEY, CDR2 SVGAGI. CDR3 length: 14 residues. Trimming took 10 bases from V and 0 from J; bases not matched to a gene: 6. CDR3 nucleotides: TGTGCCACCCGGACAGGCGCTAGCAATCAGCCCCAGCATTTT. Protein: CATRTGASNQPQHF.

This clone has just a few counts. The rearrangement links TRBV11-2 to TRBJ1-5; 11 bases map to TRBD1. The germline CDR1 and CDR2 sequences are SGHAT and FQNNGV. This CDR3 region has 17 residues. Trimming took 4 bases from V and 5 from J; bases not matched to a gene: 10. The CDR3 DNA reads TGTGCCAGCAGCTCCGGACAGGGGGCGCGTGACGATCAGCCCCAGCATTTT. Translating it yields CASSSGQGARDDQPQHF.

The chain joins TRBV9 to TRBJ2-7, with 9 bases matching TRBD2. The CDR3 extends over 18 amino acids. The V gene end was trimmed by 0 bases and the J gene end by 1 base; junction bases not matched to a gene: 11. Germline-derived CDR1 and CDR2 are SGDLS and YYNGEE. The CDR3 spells CASSVGPAGGRISYEQYF. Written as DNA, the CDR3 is TGTGCCAGCAGCGTAGGGCCAGCGGGGGGTCGGATTTCCTACGAGCAGTACTTC.

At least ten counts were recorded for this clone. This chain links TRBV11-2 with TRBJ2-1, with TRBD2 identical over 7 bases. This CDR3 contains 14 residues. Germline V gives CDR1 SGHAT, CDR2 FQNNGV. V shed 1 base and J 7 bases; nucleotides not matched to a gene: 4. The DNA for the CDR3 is TGTGCCAGCAGCTTAGCAGCGGGATGGAATGAGCAGTTCTTC. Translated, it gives CASSLAAGWNEQFF.

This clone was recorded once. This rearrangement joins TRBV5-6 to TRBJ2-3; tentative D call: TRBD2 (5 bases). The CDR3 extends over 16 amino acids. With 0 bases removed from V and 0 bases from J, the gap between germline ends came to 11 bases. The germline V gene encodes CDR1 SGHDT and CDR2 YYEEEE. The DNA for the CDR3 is TGTGCCAGCAGCTTGGTGCGGGTTAGGAGCACAGATACGCAGTATTTT. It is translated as CASSLVRVRSTDTQYF.

The CDR3 nucleotides read TGTGCCAGCAGTGTAAACAGGGCATTGGGTGGCTACACCTTC. Translation gives CASSVNRALGGYTF. The chain has TRBV2 and TRBJ1-2; tentative D call: TRBD1 (6 bases). This CDR3 has 14 amino acids. The germline gives CDR1 SNHLY, CDR2 FYNNEI. The ends were cut back, 4 bases at V and 7 bases at J, with 16 bases in the middle.

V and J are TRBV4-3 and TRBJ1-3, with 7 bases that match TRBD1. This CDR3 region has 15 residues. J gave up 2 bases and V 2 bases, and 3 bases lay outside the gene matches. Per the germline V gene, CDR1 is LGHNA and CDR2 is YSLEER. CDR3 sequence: CASSQQTGTGNTIYF. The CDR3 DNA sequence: TGCGCCAGCAGCCAACAGACAGGGACTGGAAACACCATATATTTT.

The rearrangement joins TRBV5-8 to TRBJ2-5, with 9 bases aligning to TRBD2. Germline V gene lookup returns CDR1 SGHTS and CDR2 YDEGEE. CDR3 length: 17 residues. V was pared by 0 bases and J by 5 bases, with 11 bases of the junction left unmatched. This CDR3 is CASSLVAPGLARETQYF. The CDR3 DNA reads TGTGCCAGCAGCTTGGTGGCGCCGGGACTAGCACGCGAGACCCAGTACTTC.

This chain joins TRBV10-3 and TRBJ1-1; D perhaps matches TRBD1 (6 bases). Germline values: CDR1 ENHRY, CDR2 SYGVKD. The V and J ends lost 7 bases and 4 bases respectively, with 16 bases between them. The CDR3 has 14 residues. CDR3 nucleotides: TGTGCCATCACCGAAGGGGGGGCGGTCACTGAAGCTTTCTTT. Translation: CAITEGGAVTEAFF.